This T cell receptor (beta chain) was obtained from a study of response to subunit inactivated influenza vaccine (dated by TCRdb to 2017 to 2018). For context, the study as a whole: The study used deep quantitative T cell receptor repertoire profiling to track responses to a trivalent subunit inactivated influenza vaccine.

The receptor library was made with RT-PCR. Sequencing relied on an Illumina HiSeq 2500. In TCRdb, the public reads were trimmed at Q25 with fastp and aligned with MiXCR, with productive beta chains retained. Entries that share a CDR3 protein sequence are merged under the most common genes and DNA. The sample yields around 530,000 distinct CDR3 sequences; about 12% were counted once. Roughly 10% of the sample lies in the top ten. Broad study findings and their caveats: According to the authors, only a limited number of new T cells may be recruited by each seasonal influenza vaccination.

In this sample, this clonotype turned up many times. The antigen it binds to is not known. It has no much larger one-base neighbor in the sample; base qualities were not kept. V lost 0 bases and J lost 3 bases; the stretch between them is 3 bases long. CDR1 and CDR2, looked up from the germline V gene, are LGHNA and YSLEER. Reading from cysteine to phenylalanine, the CDR3 counts 12 amino acids. This entry keeps only the CDR3 DNA: 36 bases, framed from base 1. The sequence links TRBV4-3 to TRBJ2-7, with the identity of the D gene unclear. The receptor comes from a man between 50 and 59 years old who received an inactivated influenza vaccine. Donor details come from another sample of the same person, matched by shared clones. Sequences were derived from PBMCs from blood, sampled on the day of vaccination. In nucleotides, the sequence is TGCGCCAGCAGCCAAGATATCTACGAGCAGTACTTC. This yields the protein CASSQDIYEQYF.